The entry below gives a single T cell receptor (beta chain) sequence along with its context. The J segment lost 7 bases and the V segment lost 5 bases, leaving 16 bases of the junction unmatched. The CDR3 sequence is 18 residues long. Germline V lookup: CDR1 SGHTA, CDR2 FQGNSA. Every patient relapsed after autologous stem cell transplantation, and brentuximab vedotin exposure varied. These data belong to a study of PD-1 blockade in classical Hodgkin lymphoma. Measured with immunoSEQ multiplex PCR; TCRdb has only the in-frame clones, and not every one. This sample has 24,000 or so clones, with approximately 80% found just once.

The V gene is TRBV7-2, the J gene TRBJ2-1; TRBD2 aligns across 11 bases. This receptor was identified in a human donor with classical Hodgkin lymphoma. Material: peripheral blood mononuclear cells (PBMCs), obtained before the second cycle of nivolumab. CDR3 bases: TGTGCCAGCAGCGCCCGGAGAACTAGCGGGGGCCTGAGGAATGAGCAGTTCTTC. This gives the protein CASSARRTSGGLRNEQFF.